Below, 14 T cell receptor beta chains from the same sample are listed, as sequenced in a study of control samples from healthy donors and cancer patients. Sequencing was performed with immunoSEQ multiplex PCR; in TCRdb, only in-frame clones are kept and a portion is missing. Found here are approximately 63,000 clones, 75% to 85% of them singletons; the top ten hold roughly 6%. The sample consisted of blood. Receptors were obtained from a man between 40 and 49 years old in good health.

The rearrangement joins TRBV3-1 (or the pseudogene TRBV3-2) to TRBJ2-3, with 9 bases lining up with TRBD2. There are 17 residues in the CDR3. J lost 4 bases, V lost 3 bases, and 11 bases had no gene match. Looked up from germline, CDR1 is LGHDT and CDR2 is YNNKEL (reference sequence). In DNA form, the CDR3 reads TGTGCCAGCAGCCACGCTAGCGGGAATTTAGTCTCAGATACGCAGTATTTT. It encodes CASSHASGNLVSDTQYF.

This rearrangement joins TRBV13 to TRBJ1-6, with D unclear. CDR3 length: 14 residues. The germline CDR1 and CDR2 sequences are PRHDT and FYEKMQ (reference sequence). Trimming removed 4 bases from V and 5 bases from J, with 9 bases in between. The CDR3 is CASSSDGDNSPLHF. In nucleotides, the CDR3 is TGTGCCAGCAGCTCGGACGGGGATAATTCACCCCTCCACTTT.

The chain recombines TRBV6-5 with TRBJ2-7, with 9 positions matching TRBD2. Germline trimming cut 2 bases from V and 3 bases from J; bases unmatched to any gene: 5. The CDR3 loop spans 15 amino acids. Looked up from germline, CDR1 is MNHEY and CDR2 is SVGAGI. The CDR3 DNA sequence: TGTGCCAGCAGTTACGGGCTAGCGGGAAACTACGAGCAGTACTTC. It codes for CASSYGLAGNYEQYF.

CDR3 residues: CASSPSGRTGEETQYF. CDR3 in DNA: TGTGCCAGCAGCCCTAGCGGGAGAACGGGAGAAGAGACCCAGTACTTC. The gene calls are TRBV5-4 and TRBJ2-5; TRBD2 matches at 10 bases. This CDR3 is built from 16 residues. Germline CDR1 is SGHNT and CDR2 is YYREEE (reference sequence). The V segment lost 4 bases and the J segment 3 bases; nucleotides outside the gene matches: 9.

This clone has only one observation. The rearrangement joins TRBV5-1 to TRBJ2-3; the D is unclear. The CDR3 is 15 residues long. With 2 bases removed from V and 0 bases from J, the gap between germline ends came to 10 bases. Germline loops: CDR1 SGHRS, CDR2 YFSETQ. The CDR3 reads CASSFETLSTDTQYF. The DNA of the CDR3 is TGCGCCAGCAGCTTCGAGACACTTAGCACAGATACGCAGTATTTT.

The CDR3, as DNA: TGTGCCAGCAGCCGAAGACAGGGGGGAAGCTCCTACAATGAGCAGTTCTTC. As protein: CASSRRQGGSSYNEQFF. The chain employs TRBV13 and TRBJ2-1, with 9 positions matching TRBD1. The CDR3 covers 17 residues. Per germline, CDR1 PRHDT and CDR2 FYEKMQ (reference sequence). J gave up 0 bases and V 5 bases, and 8 bases lay outside the gene matches. Filled out from reference TRBV13 and TRBJ2-1, the complete variable domain reads AAGVIQSPRHLIKEKRETATLKCYPIPRHDTVYWYQQGPGQDPQFLISFYEKMQSDKGSIPDRFSAQQFSDYHSELNMSSLELGDSALYFCASSRRQGGSSYNEQFFGPGTRLTVL.

J is TRBJ2-3 and V is TRBV5-4, with D possibly TRBD2 on 6 matching bases. Germline V gene sequence: CDR1 SGHNT, CDR2 YYREEE (reference sequence). V was shortened by 0 bases and J by 3 bases, with 11 bases between the two germline ends. The CDR3 length is 15 residues. CDR3 sequence: CASSLGRGSTDTQYF. The CDR3 DNA reads TGTGCCAGCAGCTTGGGGCGGGGTAGTACAGATACGCAGTATTTT.

The chain uses TRBV7-9 and TRBJ1-3, with D unclear. Germline-derived CDR1 and CDR2 are SEHNR and FQNEAQ (reference sequence). Trimming took 1 base from V and 10 from J, leaving 8 bases between them. This CDR3 comprises 12 residues. The CDR3 is CASSLVGSTIYF. Written as DNA, the CDR3 is TGTGCCAGCAGCTTAGTAGGGAGTACCATATATTTT.

This clone was seen a few times. The chain is built from TRBV29-1 and TRBJ1-2, with 7 bases aligning to TRBD1. Germline V lookup: CDR1 SQVTM, CDR2 ANQGSEA. J gave up 7 bases and V 2 bases, and 7 bases lay outside the gene matches. The CDR3 length is 13 residues. CDR3 nucleotides: TGCAGCGTTGAAATCAGGGGGTTCGGTGGCTACACCTTC. It translates to CSVEIRGFGGYTF.

The chain employs TRBV6-6 and TRBJ1-4, with unresolved D. V was pared by 4 bases and J by 4 bases, with 13 bases between. Germline values: CDR1 MNHNY, CDR2 SVGAGI (reference sequence). The CDR3 extends over 15 amino acids. The CDR3 DNA follows: TGTGCCAGCAGTTCCCCGGGCCTTTTTAATGAAAAACTGTTTTTT. Residues: CASSSPGLFNEKLFF.

This clone was recorded only once. A read error may produce the germline difference seen at one junction end. The chain is built from TRBV6-5 and TRBJ2-7; 9 bases are shared with TRBD1. The germline V gene encodes CDR1 MNHEY and CDR2 SVGAGI. The CDR3 sequence is 14 residues long. The CDR3 is CASSKGQGLYGQYF. The CDR3 coding sequence is TGTGCCAGCAGTAAGGGACAGGGCCTCTACGGGCAGTACTTC.

The chain carries TRBV24-1 and TRBJ2-1; the D gene is possibly TRBD1 (6 bases). The CDR3 is 15 residues long. V was clipped by 0 bases and J by 3 bases, with 8 bases between them. CDR1 is KGHDR and CDR2 is SFDVKD in the germline V gene. The chain's CDR3 is CATSDLKGDYNEQFF. The CDR3 DNA follows: TGTGCCACCAGTGATTTGAAGGGGGACTACAATGAGCAGTTCTTC.

The V and J genes are TRBV27 and TRBJ1-6, with D unclear. V lost 1 base to trimming and J lost 0 bases, with 10 bases between them. Germline CDR1 is MNHEY and CDR2 is SMNVEV (reference sequence). CDR3 length equals 17 residues. Here the CDR3 reads CASSLLGRSSYNSPLHF. DNA for the CDR3: TGTGCCAGCAGTTTATTGGGCCGGAGCTCCTATAATTCACCCCTCCACTTT.

This clone was seen only once. The chain's CDR3 is CASSHGRNEQYF. As DNA, the CDR3 is TGTGCCAGCAGCCATGGTAGAAACGAGCAGTACTTC. The rearrangement uses TRBV3-1 (or the pseudogene TRBV3-2) and TRBJ2-7; D uncertain. The CDR3 is made up of 12 amino acids. Germline V gives CDR1 LGHDT, CDR2 YNNKEL (reference sequence). V was clipped by 3 bases and J by 5 bases, with 8 bases between them.